This T cell receptor beta chain was identified in a study of cytomegalovirus exposure and HLA in healthy donors. Whole-study results and caveats: As a later analysis showed, a missense DCLRE1C variant was linked to trimming of TCR beta V- and J-genes. Later on, an analysis showed TCR association rates differing by HLA locus, with DRB1 the most and HLA-C the fewest. With high specificity and sensitivity, the classifier reportedly diagnosed cytomegalovirus status.

This clone appeared once. Its antigen is unidentified. With 4 bases clipped from V and 4 bases from J, the junction kept 12 bases outside the gene matches. Germline CDR1 LNHDA, CDR2 SQIVND (reference sequence). CDR3 length: 17 amino acids. Amplification used 60 Vbeta primers and 13 Jbeta primers. The method was immunoSEQ multiplex PCR; TCRdb's version includes in-frame clones alone and lacks a portion of them. The table shows 200,000 to 250,000 clones, with approximately 80% occurring only once. The V call is TRBV19, the J call TRBJ2-3; 9 bases agree with TRBD2. The sample taken for sequencing was PBMCs. The clonotype comes from a boy younger than 10 in good health and CMV-seronegative. CDR3 sequence reads: CASSTLGLSGSPDTQYF. The DNA of the CDR3 is TGTGCCAGTAGTACCCTGGGACTTAGCGGGAGTCCAGATACGCAGTATTTT.